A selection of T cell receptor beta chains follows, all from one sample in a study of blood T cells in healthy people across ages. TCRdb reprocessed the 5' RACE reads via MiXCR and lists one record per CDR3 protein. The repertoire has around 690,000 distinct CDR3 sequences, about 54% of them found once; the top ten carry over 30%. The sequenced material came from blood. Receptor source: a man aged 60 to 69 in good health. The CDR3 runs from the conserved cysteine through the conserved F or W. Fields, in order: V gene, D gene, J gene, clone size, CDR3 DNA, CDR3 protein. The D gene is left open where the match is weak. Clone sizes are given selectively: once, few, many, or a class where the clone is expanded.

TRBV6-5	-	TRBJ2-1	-	TGTGCCAGCAGTTACGGAGGGACAGACAATGAGCAGTTCTTC	CASSYGGTDNEQFF
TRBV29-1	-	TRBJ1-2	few	TGCAGCGGCGCGGTGGAGGGGGATGGCTACACCTTC	CSGAVEGDGYTF
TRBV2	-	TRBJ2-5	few	TGTGCCAGCAGCCGGGTGGCTACCCGGTGGGAGACCCAGTACTTC	CASSRVATRWETQYF
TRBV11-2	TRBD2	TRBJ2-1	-	TGTGCCAGCAGCTACCGTCGTCCGGGACGGGGGGACTCCCGGGGCAATGAGCAGTTCTTC	CASSYRRPGRGDSRGNEQFF
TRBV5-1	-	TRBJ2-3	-	TGCGCCAGCAGCCGATATTTAGCGGCTAGCACAGATACGCAGTATTTT	CASSRYLAASTDTQYF
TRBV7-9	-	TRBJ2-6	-	TGTGCCAGCAGCTTATCATCAGTTTCTGGGGCCTACGTCCTGACTTTC	CASSLSSVSGAYVLTF
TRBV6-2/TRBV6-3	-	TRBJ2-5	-	TGTGCCAGCAGGCCCCTGGGAGACTGGCAAGAGACCCAGTACTTC	CASRPLGDWQETQYF
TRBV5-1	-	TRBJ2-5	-	TGCGCCAGCAGCCCGAACATGGGGACCCAGTACTTC	CASSPNMGTQYF
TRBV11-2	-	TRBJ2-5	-	TGTGCCAGCAGCTTAAACTCTGGTCAAGAGACCCAGTACTTC	CASSLNSGQETQYF
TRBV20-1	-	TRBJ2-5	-	TGCAGTGCTCCGGGATCGGGCGGGGAGACCCAGTACTTC	CSAPGSGGETQYF
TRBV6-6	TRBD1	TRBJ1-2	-	TGTGCCAGCAGCCCCACAGGGGCAGGTGACTACACCTTC	CASSPTGAGDYTF
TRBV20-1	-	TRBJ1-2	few	TGCAGTGCTAGATATCAGGGTGGTGGCTACACCTTC	CSARYQGGGYTF
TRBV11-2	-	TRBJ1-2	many	TGTGCCAGCAGCCCCCGAGGGGGTTTGGATGGCTACACCTTC	CASSPRGGLDGYTF
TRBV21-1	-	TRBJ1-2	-	TGTGCCAGCAGCGAAAGACAGGACCCCTATGGCTACACCTTC	CASSERQDPYGYTF
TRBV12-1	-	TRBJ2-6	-	TGTGCCAGCAGCCAGGACGGGAGCTCTGGGGCCAACGTCCTGACTTTC	CASSQDGSSGANVLTF
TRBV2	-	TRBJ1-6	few	TGTGCCAGCAATGCAGGAATCTATAATTCACCCCTCCACTTT	CASNAGIYNSPLHF
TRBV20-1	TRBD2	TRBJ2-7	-	TGCAGTGCTAGAATAGCGGGGGGACCCAACTACGAGCAGTACTTC	CSARIAGGPNYEQYF
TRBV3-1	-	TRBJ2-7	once	TGTGCCAGCAGCCAAGTAAGCGGCCCCTACGAGCAGTACTTC	CASSQVSGPYEQYF
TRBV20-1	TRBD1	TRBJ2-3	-	TGCAGTGCCAGCCCGGGACAGACCTACACAGATACGCAGTATTTT	CSASPGQTYTDTQYF
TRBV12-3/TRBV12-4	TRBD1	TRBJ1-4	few	TGTGCCAGCAGTTTAGGGACAGGGGGAAATGAAAAACTGTTTTTT	CASSLGTGGNEKLFF
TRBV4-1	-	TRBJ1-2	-	TGCGCCAGCAGCCAGACGGACCGAGTAGAGGGCTACACCTTC	CASSQTDRVEGYTF
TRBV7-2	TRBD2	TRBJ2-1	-	TGTGCCAGCAGCTTAGGGGGGCTAGCGGGGTACAATGAGCAGTTCTTC	CASSLGGLAGYNEQFF
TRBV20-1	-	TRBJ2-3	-	TGCAGTGCTACCAGTGGAGGGCCCACAGATACGCAGTATTTT	CSATSGGPTDTQYF
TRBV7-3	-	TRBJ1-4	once	TGTGCCAACGGTGGGGGCGTCAATGAAAAACTGTTTTTT	CANGGGVNEKLFF
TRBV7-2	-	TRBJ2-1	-	TGTGCCAGCTCCAGGCTGGGGGGTGAGCAGTTCTTC	CASSRLGGEQFF
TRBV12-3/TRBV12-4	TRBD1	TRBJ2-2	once	TGTGCCAGCAGCCGGGACAGCCTCGGCGGGGAGCTGTTTTTT	CASSRDSLGGELFF
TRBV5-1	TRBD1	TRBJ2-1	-	TGCGCCAGCAGCCCCGCGACAGGGCCCTACAATGAGCAGTTCTTC	CASSPATGPYNEQFF
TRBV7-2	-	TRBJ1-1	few	TGTGCCAGCCGCCTGAGGTCTGAAGCTTTCTTT	CASRLRSEAFF
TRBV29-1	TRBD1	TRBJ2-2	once	TGCAGCGTTGTGACTACAGGGGGCGCGACCGGGGAGCTGTTTTTT	CSVVTTGGATGELFF
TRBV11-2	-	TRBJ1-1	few	TGTGCCAGCAGCCCCGGACATAGCGTGAACACTGAAGCTTTCTTT	CASSPGHSVNTEAFF
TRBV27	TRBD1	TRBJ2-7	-	TGTGCCAGCAGTTCGCCGGGACAGGCCACCTACGAGCAGTACTTC	CASSSPGQATYEQYF
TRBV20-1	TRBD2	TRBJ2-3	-	TGCAGTGCTAGAGCGTCTAGCGGCGTCTCCGCGCAGTATTTT	CSARASSGVSAQYF
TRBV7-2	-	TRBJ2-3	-	TGTGCCATCCCCCGTATGGGATATACAGATACGCAGTATTTT	CAIPRMGYTDTQYF
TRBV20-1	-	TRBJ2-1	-	TGCAGGGCCTCCCAAGGTGGGGGGACCTACAAGGAGCAGTTCTTC	CRASQGGGTYKEQFF
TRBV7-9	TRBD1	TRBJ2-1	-	TGTGCCAGCATGGCAGGGACAGGGGAGGATGAGCAGTTCTTC	CASMAGTGEDEQFF
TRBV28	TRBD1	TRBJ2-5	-	TGTGCCAGCAGTCCGACAGGGCCTTTAGAGACCCAGTACTTC	CASSPTGPLETQYF
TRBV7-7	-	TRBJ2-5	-	TGTGCCAGCAGCTTGCCTGGTATGAGAGAGACCCAGTACTTC	CASSLPGMRETQYF
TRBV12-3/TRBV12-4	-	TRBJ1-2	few	TGTGCCAGCAGTGTAGGCACGGCAGGTGGATACACCTTC	CASSVGTAGGYTF